The entry below describes one TCR beta chain. Its antigen is still unknown. Each donor supplied around 9.9 milliliters of peripheral blood. Whenever a sample was processed, at least 6.5 million PBMCs were isolated. Total RNA extracted from each sample amounted to at least 5.5 micrograms. The entry originates in a study of blood T cells in healthy people across ages. Study-level findings and limits: Observed TCR beta diversity per million T cells went down as age went up. This fall followed a roughly linear course with age.

Trimming shortened V by 3 bases and J by 5 bases, and 10 bases separated the two germline ends. The CDR3 totals 13 residues. Germline CDR1 is DFQATT and CDR2 is SNEGSKA (reference sequence). Primers used in a second PCR of about 6 to 11 cycles were a sample-barcoded 5' primer and a J-beta primer mix. From the 5' RACE reads, TCRdb called clonotypes with MiXCR, one entry per CDR3 protein. Here the sample spans 500,000 to 700,000 distinct CDR3 sequences, around 31% being singletons. The chain links TRBV20-1 to TRBJ1-4; possibly TRBD1 for D (5 bases). Sequencing used blood. The TCR comes from a woman of 80 years or more in good health. CDR3 sequence reads: CSASWGTNEKLFF. The CDR3 coding sequence is TGCAGTGCTAGTTGGGGCACGAATGAAAAACTGTTTTTT.